The TCR beta chain under discussion was sequenced for a study of regulatory T cells in long-lasting Graves disease (dated by TCRdb to 2020 to 2023). For the wider study: Persistent Graves' disease was defined as persistently positive TSH receptor autoantibodies together with antithyroid drug treatment for over 5 years. Patients with persistent Graves' disease were compared with patients with newly diagnosed Graves' disease using TCR sequencing and RNA sequencing of peripheral blood. The study took place in China and was registered as a clinical trial. A total of about 35 samples underwent TCR sequencing: 13 from persistent and roughly 20 from newly diagnosed Graves' disease patients. In the clinical cohort, patients with persistent Graves' disease had used antithyroid drugs for an average of around 10 years. General study outcomes and caveats: Preferential use of TRBV28, TRBJ1-2 and TRBJ2-5 was observed in persistent disease, whereas TRBV20-1 and TRBJ2-1 were favored in newly diagnosed disease. The study examined only peripheral blood because the primary lesion, thyroid tissue, could not be accessed. Sequencing and analysis were limited to the TCR beta chain. The small sample size was acknowledged by the authors as a limitation that may reduce accuracy. Persistent patients shared more public clonotypes among themselves (around 2,500) than newly diagnosed patients did (over 900). Persistent Graves' disease patients showed lower TCR Shannon entropy and fewer highly expanded clones than newly diagnosed patients, suggesting clonal expansion.

The library came from multiplex PCR. TCRdb records Illumina HiSeq 4000 as the sequencer. TCR beta libraries were built with iRepertoire HTBI primers and Arm-PCR amplification of CDR3 regions. Gel purification was performed on PCR products prior to sequencing. The authors processed their data as follows. Across samples, 60 to 75 TRBV and 13 to 15 TRBJ segments were identified and used for gene usage analysis of CDR3 amino acid clonotypes. Filtered high-quality paired reads were merged into contigs using COPE and FqMerger. BLAST was used to align contigs to the IMGT TRBV, TRBD and TRBJ reference genes, and CDR3 was defined following IMGT. Any clonotype with a frequency above 0.1% was counted as a highly expanded clone. Shannon entropy was used to measure repertoire diversity, and the Gini coefficient was used to measure V-J evenness. Public clonotypes were defined as clonotypes shared by more than one individual. TCRdb ran its own pipeline on the public reads, namely fastp trimming at Q25 and MiXCR clone calling, and kept in-frame beta chains. Entries are consolidated by CDR3 protein sequence, retaining the most common genes and DNA. What appears here as the V and J calls and clone size reflects TCRdb's work, not the paper's. In all, the sample holds about 470,000 distinct CDR3 sequences, and about a fifth of those were seen once. The ten largest clones add up to approximately 8% of the sample.

In the germline V gene, CDR1 corresponds to SGHRS and CDR2 to YFSETQ. The CDR3 runs 15 residues from the cysteine to the phenylalanine. Of the read, only the CDR3 DNA is kept; its 45 bases are in frame from base 1. V loses 0 bases at its end and J loses 7 bases; junction bases beyond the gene matches: 7. Concerning this clonotype itself: The antigen this receptor binds is unknown. No much larger clonotype is one base removed from it; base qualities were not supplied.

This specimen's time point label, interpreted: persistent/refractory GD, antithyroid drugs over 5 years with positive TRAb. RNA was extracted from PBMCs in TRIzol for both TCR sequencing and RNA sequencing. The diagnosis of Graves' disease followed American Thyroid Association guidelines. Patients for the study were recruited at an endocrinology department in Xi'an, China. Each patient gave 7 to 9.5 milliliters of peripheral blood, collected in an EDTA anticoagulant tube. PBMCs were isolated by Ficoll Paque Plus density gradient separation without further T cell sorting. An Agilent 2100 Bioanalyzer and agarose gel were used to check RNA quality, while a NanoDrop 2000 measured RNA concentration.

The sequence joins TRBV5-1 to TRBJ2-7; 10 central nucleotides agree with TRBD2. Material: peripheral blood mononuclear cells (PBMCs), obtained when the disease was refractory, from a patient treated with antithyroid drugs. The TCR was taken from a female donor with Graves disease. The DNA reads as follows: TGCGCCAGCAGCTTGGATCTAGCGGGAGTTTCAGAGCAGTACTTC. It specifies CASSLDLAGVSEQYF.